This T cell receptor beta chain appears in the sequencing data of a study of T cells in Graves' hyperthyroidism and ophthalmopathy. Study results and limitations: Blood shared most expanded thyroid clonotypes above 0.001.

TCR beta CDR3 regions were amplified from RNA transcripts. First-round RT-PCR of the TCR CDR3 relied on the HTBI primer set. TCRdb processed the multiplex PCR reads anew with MiXCR; each CDR3 protein has one entry. The data hold approximately 320,000 distinct CDR3 sequences, with 15% to 20% observed a single time. Between the trimmed V and J ends, which lost 3 bases and 2 bases, there was a span of 12 bases. CDR3 length: 15 residues. Per germline, CDR1 MDHEN and CDR2 SYDVKM. Researchers barred patients who had uncontrolled infection, other autoimmune disease, pregnancy or lactation. This clonotype occurred a few times. Its antigen is undetermined.

The sample was blood. This rearrangement joins TRBV28 to TRBJ2-3; D not resolved. This clonotype was sampled from a man in his thirties or forties with Graves' hyperthyroidism. The CDR3 DNA follows: TGTGCCAGCAGTTTGGTGGCTACGACCACAGATACGCAGTATTTT. Amino acid sequence: CASSLVATTTDTQYF.